These T cell receptor beta chains were read from a single sample in a study of blood T cell dynamics during melanoma immunotherapy. Data came from immunoSEQ multiplex PCR; TCRdb stores just in-frame clones and leaves some out. The sample includes 20,000 to 30,000 clones, around 88% of them seen just once. The source was blood, collected from a patient treated with checkpoint blockade. All receptors derive from a human donor with melanoma. The CDR3 runs from the conserved cysteine through the conserved F or W. The D gene is left open where the match is weak. Size tells how often a clone was seen (once, few, many) or the class of an expanded clone, and some rows leave it out.

V,size,J,D,DNA,CDR3
TRBV4-1,NA,TRBJ2-7,TRBD2,TGCGCCAGCAGCCAACCTAGCGGGAGGGATTACGAGCAGTACTTC,CASSQPSGRDYEQYF
TRBV9,NA,TRBJ1-3,NA,TGTGCCAGCAGCGTACGATCGACGGCCGGAAACACCATATATTTT,CASSVRSTAGNTIYF
TRBV15,NA,TRBJ1-4,NA,TGTGCCACCAGCAGAGATACCGGGACTAATGAAAAACTGTTTTTT,CATSRDTGTNEKLFF
TRBV7-9,NA,TRBJ2-5,NA,TGTGCCAGCAGCTTAGGGACCGCGTTGTACCAAGAGACCCAGTACTTC,CASSLGTALYQETQYF
TRBV7-2,NA,TRBJ2-2,NA,TGTGCCAGCAGCAACTGGGATGGCAGCATAAGAGTGACCGGGGAGCTGTTTTTT,CASSNWDGSIRVTGELFF
TRBV4-1,NA,TRBJ1-1,NA,TGCGCCAGCAGCCAAGCGGACAGGAACACTGAAGCTTTCTTT,CASSQADRNTEAFF
TRBV6-6,once,TRBJ2-1,NA,TGTGCCAGCAGGAAGCCGACTAGCAATGAGCAGTTCTTC,CASRKPTSNEQFF
TRBV5-1,NA,TRBJ2-3,TRBD1,TGCGCCAGCAGCAAAGTCCAGGGGGAGACAGATACGCAGTATTTT,CASSKVQGETDTQYF
TRBV18,NA,TRBJ1-3,NA,TGTGCCAGCTCACCGGGGTCAGGAGATGGAAACACCATATATTTT,CASSPGSGDGNTIYF
TRBV5-1,NA,TRBJ2-7,NA,TGCGCCAGCTCCTACGAGCCCACCTACGAGCAGTACTTC,CASSYEPTYEQYF
TRBV5-4,NA,TRBJ2-7,NA,TGTGCCAGCAGCTTGTCTGGTCTGACCGCCTACGAGCAGTACTTC,CASSLSGLTAYEQYF
TRBV15,NA,TRBJ2-2,NA,TGTGCCACCAGCAGGGACAAAACTCCGAACACCGGGGAGCTGTTTTTT,CATSRDKTPNTGELFF
TRBV9,NA,TRBJ1-2,NA,TGTGCCAGCAGCGATGGGACTGGGGATTTCTATGGCTACACCTTC,CASSDGTGDFYGYTF
TRBV29-1,NA,TRBJ2-1,NA,TGCAGCGGGAGGGTCAATGAGCAGTTCTTC,CSGRVNEQFF
TRBV7-9,once,TRBJ2-3,NA,TGTGCCAGCAGCTTAGAAGGGAACACAGATACGCAGTATTTT,CASSLEGNTDTQYF
TRBV13,NA,TRBJ2-3,NA,TGTGCCAGCAGCTTTAGGGCGGAAGGGGGGGATACGCAGTATTTT,CASSFRAEGGDTQYF
TRBV19,NA,TRBJ1-2,TRBD1,TGTGCCAGTAGCCTCGTTGGGACAGGGTTCTCGAGCTATGGCTACACCTTC,CASSLVGTGFSSYGYTF
TRBV29-1,NA,TRBJ2-1,TRBD2,TGCAGCGTCCCGGCTAGCGGAAGGGCCAATGAGCAGTTCTTC,CSVPASGRANEQFF
TRBV13,NA,TRBJ2-7,NA,TGTGCCAGCAGTACTCTTACCTACGAGCAGTACTTC,CASSTLTYEQYF
TRBV5-1,NA,TRBJ2-7,TRBD1,TGCGCCAGCAGCTTGGAGACAGGGGTTGACTACGAGCAGTACTTC,CASSLETGVDYEQYF
TRBV21-1,NA,TRBJ2-7,NA,TGTGCCAGCAGCATCGACACGCTTCCCGACATTCAGCCCGAGAAAACCTACGAGCAGTACTTC,CASSIDTLPDIQPEKTYEQYF
TRBV2,NA,TRBJ2-5,TRBD1,TGTGCCAGCACTAGACAGGGGATGGAGACCCAGTACTTC,CASTRQGMETQYF
TRBV19,few,TRBJ2-4,TRBD2,TGTGCCAGTAGTTGGGACGGGGAGGGGAAGGATCAGTACTTC,CASSWDGEGKDQYF
TRBV27,NA,TRBJ2-7,TRBD2,TGTGCCAGCAGTTCTCCCGGACTAGCGGGAGGGCCCTACGAGCAGTACTTC,CASSSPGLAGGPYEQYF
TRBV11-2,NA,TRBJ2-1,TRBD2,TGTGCCAGCAGCACCCCAGTGGCCAGCGGGAGAAAGAATGAGCAGTTCTTC,CASSTPVASGRKNEQFF
TRBV4-1,NA,TRBJ2-5,TRBD2,TGCGCCAGCTCCGGACTAGAACAAGAGACCCAGTACTTC,CASSGLEQETQYF
TRBV27,NA,TRBJ2-7,NA,TGTGCCAGCAGCACGGCGCAAAACGCCTACGAGCAGTACTTC,CASSTAQNAYEQYF
TRBV5-4,few,TRBJ2-7,TRBD2,TGTGCCAGCAGCTCAACTAGCGGGGGCTACGAGCAGTACTTC,CASSSTSGGYEQYF
TRBV28,few,TRBJ2-7,TRBD2,TGTGCCAGCAGTTTTCGGGGGGAAAGCTACGAGCAGTACTTC,CASSFRGESYEQYF
TRBV11-2,few,TRBJ1-1,NA,TGTGCCAGCAGCCAGGATCCGAACACTGAAGCTTTCTTT,CASSQDPNTEAFF
TRBV7-9,NA,TRBJ2-7,NA,TGTGCCAGCAGCTTAGGCCGAGTTTCCACTAACGAGCAGTACTTC,CASSLGRVSTNEQYF
TRBV7-3,NA,TRBJ2-1,NA,TGTGCCAGCAGCTTCGGCGGGAAGAGGTCCTACAATGAGCAGTTCTTC,CASSFGGKRSYNEQFF
TRBV7-2,NA,TRBJ2-2,TRBD1,TGTGCCAGCAGTCAGGCCGCCGGGACAGGGGTGGGGGAGCTGTTTTTT,CASSQAAGTGVGELFF
TRBV9,few,TRBJ1-2,NA,TGTGCCAGCAGCGCCGGATCAGGTGGCTACACCTTC,CASSAGSGGYTF
TRBV11-2,once,TRBJ1-6,NA,TGTGCCAGCAGCTTAGGGCCATATAATTCACCCCTCCACTTT,CASSLGPYNSPLHF
TRBV29-1,NA,TRBJ2-7,NA,TGCAGCGCCGCACTAGCTGGTGAGCAGTACTTC,CSAALAGEQYF
TRBV7-2,NA,TRBJ2-7,NA,TGTGCCGGGCCAATTCCGGGGTCCCCCTACGAGCAGTACTTC,CAGPIPGSPYEQYF
TRBV19,NA,TRBJ2-2,NA,TGTGCCAGTAGTGATAGCGTGAACACCGGGGAGCTGTTTTTT,CASSDSVNTGELFF
TRBV2,NA,TRBJ1-2,NA,TGTGCCAGCAGAGGACAGTCCAACTATGGCTACACCTTC,CASRGQSNYGYTF
TRBV7-3,NA,TRBJ2-3,NA,TGTGCCAGCAGCATAAACAAGCGAGGAGATACGCAGTATTTT,CASSINKRGDTQYF